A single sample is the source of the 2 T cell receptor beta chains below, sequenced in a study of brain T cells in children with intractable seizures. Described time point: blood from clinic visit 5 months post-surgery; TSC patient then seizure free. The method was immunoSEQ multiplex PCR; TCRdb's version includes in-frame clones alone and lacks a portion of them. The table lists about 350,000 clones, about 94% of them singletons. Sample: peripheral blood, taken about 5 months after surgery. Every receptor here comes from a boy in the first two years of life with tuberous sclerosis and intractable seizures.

CDR3 coding DNA: TGTGCCAGCTCACCACTCTCAATGGGGCAGTATTTT. Protein sequence: CASSPLSMGQYF. The V call is TRBV18, the J call TRBJ2-3; D is unresolved. CDR1 KGHSH and CDR2 LQKENI come from the germline V gene. The V and J ends lost 1 base and 11 bases respectively, with 10 bases between them. The CDR3 runs to 12 residues.

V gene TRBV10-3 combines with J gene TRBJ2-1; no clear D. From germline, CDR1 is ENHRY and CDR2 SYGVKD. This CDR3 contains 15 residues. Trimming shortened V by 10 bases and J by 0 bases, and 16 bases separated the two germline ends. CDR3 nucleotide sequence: TGTGCCACCACAACCGACTCGAGCTCCTACAATGAGCAGTTCTTC. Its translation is CATTTDSSSYNEQFF.